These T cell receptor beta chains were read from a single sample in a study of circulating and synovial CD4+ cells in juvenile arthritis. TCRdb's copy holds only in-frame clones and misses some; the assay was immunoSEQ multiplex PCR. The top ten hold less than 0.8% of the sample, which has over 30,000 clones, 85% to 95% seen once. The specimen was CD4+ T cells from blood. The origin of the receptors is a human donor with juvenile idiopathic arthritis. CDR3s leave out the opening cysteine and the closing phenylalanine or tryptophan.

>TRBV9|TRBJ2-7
ASSVASGPGLYEQY
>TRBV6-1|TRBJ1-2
ASTEGSNYGYT
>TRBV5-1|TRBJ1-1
ASSLRGRMNTEAF
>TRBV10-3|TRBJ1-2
AISESPGDLTGGYGYT
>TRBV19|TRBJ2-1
ASSAIAGGLNNEQF
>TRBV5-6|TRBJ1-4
ASSLASSLTTNEKLF
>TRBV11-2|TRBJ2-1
ASSFPRGTSEGEQF
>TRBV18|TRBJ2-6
ASSPPTSQFGANVLT
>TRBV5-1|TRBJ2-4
ASSLVRGAKNIQY
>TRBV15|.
ATSRTPGQGRNEQY
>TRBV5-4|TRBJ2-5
ASSFPGLAGGEYQETQY
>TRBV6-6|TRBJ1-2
ASMPQGTGHYGYT
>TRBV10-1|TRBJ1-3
ASSLDRALQPTIY
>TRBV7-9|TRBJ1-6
ASSLAARTNSPLH
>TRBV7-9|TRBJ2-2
ASSFRGNTGELF
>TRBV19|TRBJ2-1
ASSIRDSPLNEQF
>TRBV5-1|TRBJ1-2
ASSPLGQGGYT
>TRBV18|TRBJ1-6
ASSPGQTGESPLH
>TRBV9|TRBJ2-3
ASSPWTSTDTQY
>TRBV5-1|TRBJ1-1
ASSPETGEAF
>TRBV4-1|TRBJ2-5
ASSQVVAGGQETQY
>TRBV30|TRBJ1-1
AQGVNTEAF
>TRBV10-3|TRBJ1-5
AISDRQGNQPQH
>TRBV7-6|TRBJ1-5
ASSKGGGGDQPQH
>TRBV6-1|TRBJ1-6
ASRPRQGADSPLH
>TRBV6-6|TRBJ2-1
ASSYGRTGPEQF
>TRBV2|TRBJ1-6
ASSEAVRRNSPLH
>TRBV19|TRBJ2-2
ASHQGLAGPGELF
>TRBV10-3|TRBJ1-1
AISESRGTEAF
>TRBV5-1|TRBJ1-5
ASSPGTGGIRSQPQH
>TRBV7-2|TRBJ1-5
ASSFTVYSNQPQH
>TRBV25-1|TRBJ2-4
ASRPSPDTRNIQY
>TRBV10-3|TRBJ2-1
AIKSSESSYNEQF
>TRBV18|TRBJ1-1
ASSPGAGVTEAF
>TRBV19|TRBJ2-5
ASSAADRGGTQY
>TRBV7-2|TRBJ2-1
ASSVGQGSYNEQF
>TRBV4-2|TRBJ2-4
ASSQEPWQGNIQY
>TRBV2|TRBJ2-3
ASREPLGTGASTDTQY
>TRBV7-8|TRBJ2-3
ASSVGTVTDTQY
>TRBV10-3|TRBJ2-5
AISEWGLSETQY
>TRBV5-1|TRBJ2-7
ASSLGSVTSGGYEQY
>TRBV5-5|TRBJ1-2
ASSFGRGTNYGYT
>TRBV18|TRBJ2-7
ASSRRLAGTYEQY
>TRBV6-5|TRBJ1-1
ASSRQGGNTEAF
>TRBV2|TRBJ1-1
ASSQSPKTRGNRAEAF
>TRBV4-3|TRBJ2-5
ASSQDSGGRETQY
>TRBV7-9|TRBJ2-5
ASNFGGQGQRTQY
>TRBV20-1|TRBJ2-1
SATFSEQF
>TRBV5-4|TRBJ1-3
ASSLDSGSGNTIY
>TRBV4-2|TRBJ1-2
ASSQDGRVGYT
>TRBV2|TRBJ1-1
ANGRLENTEAF
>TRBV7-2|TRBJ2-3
ASSSGLAGGRGDTQY
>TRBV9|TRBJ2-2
ASSGIPQGELF
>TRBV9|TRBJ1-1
ASSVGSQGAQRTEAF
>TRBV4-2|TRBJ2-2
ASSQDLAGATGELF
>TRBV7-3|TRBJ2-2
ASSTTGKRTGELF
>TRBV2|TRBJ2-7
ASSENPAGFEEQY
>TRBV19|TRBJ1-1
ASRLGGNTEAF